This paragraph covers one T cell receptor beta chain sequence. The data derive from a study of T-cell reconstitution after alpha-beta-depleted transplantation in children. Construction of the TCRbeta library involved unique molecular identifiers. TCRdb re-called the PCR reads through MiXCR, storing one row per CDR3 protein. There are roughly 200,000 distinct CDR3 sequences in the sample; 8% to 9.5% occur only once, and around 6.2% lies in the top ten. V gave up 4 bases and J gave up 7 bases, with 17 bases separating them. The CDR3 has 14 residues. The clonotype was recovered from a human donor who donated a stem cell graft to a child with acute lymphoblastic leukemia. The chain uses TRBV12-3 or TRBV12-4 and TRBJ2-7; D may be TRBD1 or TRBD2 (6 bases each). The sequencing used PBMCs from the stem cell graft donor, collected from the stem cell graft. The CDR3: CASSSGGGAGEQYF. The CDR3 nucleotides are TGTGCCAGCAGTTCGGGTGGGGGCGCGGGGGAGCAGTACTTC.